These T cell receptor beta chains were read from a single sample in a study of cytomegalovirus exposure and HLA in healthy donors. Sequencing was performed with immunoSEQ multiplex PCR; in TCRdb, only in-frame clones are kept and a portion is missing. The sample holds 180,000 or so clones, around 62% seen once. The sample taken for sequencing was PBMCs. The source is a man aged 35 to 55 in good health and CMV-seronegative. Both conserved end residues are part of each CDR3. A D gene is named only where the DNA matches it firmly. Clone sizes are given selectively: once, few, many, or a class where the clone is expanded.

clone_size: NA; d_call: NA; j_call: TRBJ2-7; v_call: TRBV19; cdr3_nt: TGTGCCAGTGGCCTGGCCTACGAGCAGTACTTC; cdr3_aa: CASGLAYEQYF
clone_size: NA; d_call: NA; j_call: TRBJ2-7; v_call: TRBV4-3; cdr3_nt: TGCGCCAGCAGCCAAGATATGCGATGGGAGCAGTACTTC; cdr3_aa: CASSQDMRWEQYF
clone_size: NA; d_call: NA; j_call: TRBJ2-3; v_call: TRBV25-1; cdr3_nt: TGTGCCAGCAGTGATCCTGCCCCGGGACTCACGCAGTATTTT; cdr3_aa: CASSDPAPGLTQYF
clone_size: few; d_call: TRBD2; j_call: TRBJ2-1; v_call: TRBV7-9; cdr3_nt: TGTGCCAGCAGCCAAGGACTAGCGGGAGTACTTGAGCAGTTCTTC; cdr3_aa: CASSQGLAGVLEQFF
clone_size: NA; d_call: TRBD2; j_call: TRBJ2-2; v_call: TRBV5-5; cdr3_nt: TGTGCCAGCAGCTTGCCAACTACGCGGGGGAGCGGGGAGCTGTTTTTT; cdr3_aa: CASSLPTTRGSGELFF
clone_size: NA; d_call: NA; j_call: TRBJ1-1; v_call: TRBV4-2; cdr3_nt: TGTGCCAGCAGCCAAGGGGGGGGGAGGCAGAACACTGAAGCTTTCTTT; cdr3_aa: CASSQGGGRQNTEAFF
clone_size: few; d_call: NA; j_call: TRBJ1-5; v_call: TRBV5-8; cdr3_nt: TGTGCCAGCAGAGAACAGGGTTGGCAGCCCCAGCATTTT; cdr3_aa: CASREQGWQPQHF
clone_size: few; d_call: TRBD2; j_call: TRBJ2-1; v_call: TRBV5-4; cdr3_nt: TGTGCCAGCAGCTTGGCTACTAGCGATTTCAATGAGCAGTTCTTC; cdr3_aa: CASSLATSDFNEQFF
clone_size: few; d_call: NA; j_call: TRBJ1-1; v_call: TRBV18; cdr3_nt: TGTGCCAGCTCACCAACCCTCCAGGCGACTGAAGCTTTCTTT; cdr3_aa: CASSPTLQATEAFF
clone_size: once; d_call: TRBD2; j_call: TRBJ2-1; v_call: TRBV9; cdr3_nt: TGTGCCAGCAGCTTCGTTAGCGGGAGTACCTACAATGAGCAGTTCTTC; cdr3_aa: CASSFVSGSTYNEQFF
clone_size: NA; d_call: NA; j_call: TRBJ1-1; v_call: TRBV29-1; cdr3_nt: TGCAGTCTGCGCCAGGAAAAAAACACTGAAGCTTTCTTT; cdr3_aa: CSLRQEKNTEAFF
clone_size: NA; d_call: NA; j_call: TRBJ2-7; v_call: TRBV7-2; cdr3_nt: TGTGCCAGCAGCTTAGTCCCTCTGGTGGGGGGATCCTCTTTCTACGAGCAGTACTTC; cdr3_aa: CASSLVPLVGGSSFYEQYF
clone_size: NA; d_call: NA; j_call: TRBJ2-7; v_call: TRBV28; cdr3_nt: TGTGCCAGCAGCGGGACACGAACCTCCTACGAGCAGTACTTC; cdr3_aa: CASSGTRTSYEQYF
clone_size: NA; d_call: TRBD1; j_call: TRBJ1-1; v_call: TRBV7-2; cdr3_nt: TGTGCCAGCAGCTTAGCGGGACAGGGATTCACTGAAGCTTTCTTT; cdr3_aa: CASSLAGQGFTEAFF
clone_size: few; d_call: TRBD1; j_call: TRBJ2-3; v_call: TRBV7-9; cdr3_nt: TGTTCCAGCAGCTTACCGGACAGGGAAACAGATACGCAGTATTTT; cdr3_aa: CSSSLPDRETDTQYF
clone_size: NA; d_call: NA; j_call: TRBJ1-1; v_call: TRBV6-1; cdr3_nt: TGTGCCAGCAGTGCACTCGGGAACACTGAAGCTTTCTTT; cdr3_aa: CASSALGNTEAFF
clone_size: NA; d_call: NA; j_call: TRBJ2-7; v_call: TRBV7-6; cdr3_nt: TGTGCCAGCAGCTTAGCTGCGGGCTCCTACGAGCAGTACTTC; cdr3_aa: CASSLAAGSYEQYF
clone_size: few; d_call: TRBD1; j_call: TRBJ1-1; v_call: TRBV5-4; cdr3_nt: TGTGCCAGCAGCTTGGCGGGGCGGGTTACAGGGGTGATGAACACTGAAGCTTTCTTT; cdr3_aa: CASSLAGRVTGVMNTEAFF